This T cell receptor (beta chain) was identified during a study of OX40 agonist ivuxolimab in advanced cancers. Whole-study context: Patients in the trial were receiving intravenous ivuxolimab every 2 weeks, at doses of 0.01 to 10 mg/kg. Study-wide points: Expanded clones were, on average, more numerous in CD8+ T cells than in CD4+.

Note on this clone: What it binds is unknown.

TCRdb keeps only in-frame clones here, not all; method: immunoSEQ multiplex PCR. Of tens of thousands of clones in the sample, 65% to 90% were seen once. CDR1 and CDR2 (germline): SGHNT, YENEEA. V lost 5 bases and J 2 bases, leaving 6 bases between the germline ends. The CDR3 extends over 12 amino acids. Sequences were derived from CD4+ or CD8+ T cells sorted from blood, sampled in a trial of the OX40 agonist ivuxolimab. The clonotype originates from an adult with an advanced solid tumor such as melanoma, head and neck, liver or kidney cancer. The J gene is TRBJ1-2, the V gene TRBV11-3, with D uncertain. The CDR3 nucleotides read TGTGCCAGCAGCCCAGACAACTATGGCTACACCTTC. Its protein is CASSPDNYGYTF.